The sequence of this TCR beta chain was determined in a study of T cell changes during pregnancy in multiple sclerosis. Using immunoSEQ multiplex PCR, the repertoire was profiled, and TCRdb retains in-frame clones only, with some absent. Counted here are under 65,000 clones, 90% occurring once; the ten biggest clones make up about 3.1%. Per germline, CDR1 MNHNY and CDR2 SVGAGI (reference sequence). J was trimmed by 5 bases and V by 6 bases; bases with no gene match: 6. The CDR3 loop spans 14 amino acids. This TCR came from a female donor in good health, enrolled as a control in a pregnancy study. J is TRBJ1-2 and V is TRBV6-6; 10 bases are shared with TRBD1. The input for sequencing was peripheral blood, taken in the first trimester of pregnancy. CDR3 DNA sequence: TGTGCCAGCAGCGACAGGGGGCAAGGGTATGGCTACACCTTC. This translates into CASSDRGQGYGYTF.